Presented here are 17 T cell receptor beta chains from one specimen sequenced in a study of blood T cell repertoires in COVID-19 (dated by TCRdb to 2019 to 2021). Library generation was performed with the immunoSEQ multiplex PCR assay. TCRdb carries this immuneACCESS record with in-frame sequences only. Its versions omit some clonotypes, under half of them owing to an unresolved V gene in the studies checked, with the rest unexplained. This sample comprises about 19,000 clones, approximately 85% of them detected only once. In total, the top ten clones hold around 60% of the sample. The source material was peripheral blood. All receptors come from a man at least 80 years old with acute or convalescent COVID-19.

The genes are TRBV5-6 and TRBJ2-2; 10 positions match TRBD1. V dropped 1 base and J dropped 5; count of bases not matched to a gene: 5. Germline V gene data show CDR1 as SGHDT and CDR2 as YYEEEE. The CDR3 totals 16 residues. Written as DNA, the CDR3 is TGTGCCAGCAGCTTGATGGGACAGGGGAGAACCGGGGAGCTGTTTTTT. It is translated as CASSLMGQGRTGELFF.

The chain joins TRBV4-3 to TRBJ2-2, with 9 bases aligning to TRBD1. V shed 4 bases and J 4 bases; nucleotides not matched to a gene: 4. Germline loops: CDR1 LGHNA, CDR2 YSLEER. This CDR3 region has 15 residues. CDR3 sequence: CASSPGQGSTGELFF. The CDR3, as DNA: TGCGCCAGCAGCCCGGGACAGGGTTCCACCGGGGAGCTGTTTTTT.

The chain is built from TRBV9 and TRBJ1-4; no clear D gene. Per germline, CDR1 SGDLS and CDR2 YYNGEE. CDR3 length: 16 residues. Trimming removed 3 bases from V and 0 bases from J, with 12 bases in between. The CDR3 DNA is TGTGCCAGCAGCGGAAGACTGTTCACAACTAATGAAAAACTGTTTTTT. It is translated as CASSGRLFTTNEKLFF.

This clone was counted a single time. The gene calls are TRBV14 and TRBJ1-1; a possible D gene is TRBD1 (5 bases). Per the germline V gene, CDR1 is SGHDN and CDR2 is FVKESK. The V and J ends lost 0 bases and 11 bases respectively, with 16 bases between them. The CDR3 runs 14 residues. The CDR3 here is CASSQEGGVPHAFF. The DNA of the CDR3 is TGTGCCAGCAGCCAAGAGGGGGGTGTACCTCACGCTTTCTTT.

The V call is TRBV27, the J call TRBJ1-4; D gene unclear. The CDR3 has 14 residues. The germline CDR1 and CDR2 sequences are MNHEY and SMNVEV (reference sequence). Trimming removed 6 bases from V and 8 bases from J, with 16 bases in between. Written as DNA, the CDR3 is TGTGCCAGCAGCGTGCGGAGGATTGGGGAAAAACTGTTTTTT. It codes for CASSVRRIGEKLFF. Full variable domain (outside the CDR3, taken from reference TRBV27 and TRBJ1-4): EAQVTQNPRYLITVTGKKLTVTCSQNMNHEYMSWYRQDPGLGLRQIYYSMNVEVTDKGDVPEGYKVSRKEKRNFPLILESPSPNQTSLYFCASSVRRIGEKLFFGSGTQLSVL.

The V call is TRBV5-1, the J call TRBJ2-7; weak D call: TRBD2 (6 bases). CDR1 is SGHRS, CDR2 YFSETQ, per germline. This CDR3 has 15 amino acids. V lost 4 bases to trimming and J lost 6 bases, with 20 bases between them. In DNA form, the CDR3 reads TGCGCCAGCAGCCCGGGACGGGACTGGGGCTTCGAGCAGTACTTC. Protein: CASSPGRDWGFEQYF.

The chain couples TRBV11-3 to TRBJ2-1, with a tentative D call TRBD2 (5 bases). The V gene's germline CDR1 is SGHNT and CDR2 YENEEA. This CDR3 region has 15 residues. V dropped 4 bases and J dropped 2 bases, with 12 bases sitting between them. The CDR3 spells CASSSERSTYNEQFF. For the CDR3, the DNA is TGTGCCAGCAGCTCCGAGCGGAGTACCTACAATGAGCAGTTCTTC. The full variable domain, completed using reference TRBV11-3 and TRBJ2-1, is EAGVVQSPRYKIIEKKQPVAFWCNPISGHNTLYWYLQNLGQGPELLIRYENEEAVDDSQLPKDRFSAERLKGVDSTLKIQPAELGDSAVYLCASSSERSTYNEQFFGPGTRLTVL.

This chain joins TRBV18 and TRBJ1-2; D is perhaps TRBD1 (5 bases). The germline V gene encodes CDR1 KGHSH and CDR2 LQKENI. The ends were cut back, 3 bases at V and 4 bases at J, with 12 bases in the middle. The CDR3 has 14 amino acids. CDR3 residues: CASSPQGVRYGYTF. The CDR3 region has the DNA TGTGCCAGCTCACCCCAAGGGGTCCGCTATGGCTACACCTTC.

This rearrangement joins TRBV5-1 to TRBJ1-2; a weak D match, TRBD1 (5 bases). The V gene lost 2 bases and the J gene lost 8 bases, with 16 bases spanning the gap. CDR1 and CDR2 (germline): SGHRS, YFSETQ. CDR3 size: 14 residues. The CDR3: CASSFSQGLGGYTF. The CDR3 coding sequence is TGCGCCAGCAGCTTCTCCCAGGGTTTAGGCGGCTACACCTTC.

This chain connects TRBV19 to TRBJ2-5, with a tentative D call TRBD1 (8 bases). This CDR3 spans 15 amino acids. V was shortened by 3 bases and J by 4 bases, with 15 bases between the two germline ends. The V gene's germline CDR1 is LNHDA and CDR2 SQIVND (reference sequence). CDR3 residues: CASSIVTGGAETQYF. DNA of the CDR3: TGTGCCAGTAGTATTGTAACAGGGGGGGCAGAGACCCAGTACTTC.

This chain links TRBV3-1 (or the pseudogene TRBV3-2) with TRBJ1-6; 7 nucleotides agree with TRBD1. The CDR3 totals 13 residues. Germline V gene data show CDR1 as LGHDT and CDR2 as YNNKEL (reference sequence). Trimming removed 2 bases from V and 9 bases from J; junction bases left unmatched: 1. The DNA of the CDR3 is TGTGCCAGCAGCCAAACAGGGGTTTCACCCCTCCACTTT. This codes for CASSQTGVSPLHF.

The chain employs TRBV9 and TRBJ2-1, with 8 bases lining up with TRBD2. Trimming at V came to 1 base and at J to 4 bases, leaving 4 bases not matched to a gene. The CDR3 covers 15 residues. The germline V gene has CDR1 SGDLS and CDR2 YYNGEE. CDR3 amino acids: CASSVFERGYNEQFF. CDR3 DNA: TGTGCCAGCAGCGTATTCGAGCGGGGGTACAATGAGCAGTTCTTC. The full variable domain, completed using reference TRBV9 and TRBJ2-1, is DSGVTQTPKHLITATGQRVTLRCSPRSGDLSVYWYQQSLDQGLQFLIQYYNGEERAKGNILERFSAQQFPDLHSELNLSSLELGDSALYFCASSVFERGYNEQFFGPGTRLTVL.

V is TRBV21-1 and J is TRBJ1-1; the DNA was not compared with TRBD1, the D call given in the table. TRBV21-1 is described as a pseudogene. This CDR3 comprises 16 residues. Here the CDR3 DNA reads TGTGCCAGCAGCAAATCAATAGGACAGGCTTACACTGAAGCTTTCTTT. Its translation is CASSKSIGQAYTEAFF.

This chain joins TRBV6-5 and TRBJ1-5; tentative D call: TRBD1 (6 bases). The CDR3 runs 15 residues. Germline loops: CDR1 MNHEY, CDR2 SVGAGI. V was pared by 0 bases and J by 7 bases, with 13 bases between. Written as DNA, the CDR3 is TGTGCCAGCAGTTACTCCACAGGGTTTAGGCAGCCCCAGCATTTT. Translating gives CASSYSTGFRQPQHF.

The gene calls are TRBV4-2 and TRBJ1-1, with D possibly TRBD1 on 5 matching bases. Germline-derived CDR1 and CDR2 are LGHNA and YNFKEQ. The CDR3 totals 16 residues. V lost 2 bases and J lost 0, with 13 bases in between. The CDR3 region is CASSQYPRQLNTEAFF. In DNA, the CDR3 is TGTGCCAGCAGCCAATACCCGAGACAGTTGAACACTGAAGCTTTCTTT.

The chain uses TRBV25-1 and TRBJ1-2; D gene uncertain. The CDR3 spans 14 residues. Germline CDR1 and CDR2: MGHDK and SYGVNS. Trimming removed 1 base from V and 2 bases from J, with 8 bases in between. The CDR3 bases are TGTGCCAGCAGTGAATTTGTTTCAAACTATGGCTACACCTTC. The encoded protein is CASSEFVSNYGYTF.

This chain connects TRBV5-5 to TRBJ1-1; TRBD1 might be the D (5 bases). V was shortened by 4 bases and J by 2 bases, with 18 bases between the two germline ends. Germline V gene data show CDR1 as SGHKS and CDR2 as YYEKEE (reference sequence). The CDR3 runs to 16 residues. CDR3 amino acids: CASSGTGLGVNTEAFF. The CDR3 bases are TGTGCCAGCAGCGGAACGGGTTTAGGGGTTAACACTGAAGCTTTCTTT. The complete variable domain, with remaining parts taken from reference TRBV5-5 and TRBJ1-1, reads DAGVTQSPTHLIKTRGQQVTLRCSPISGHKSVSWYQQVLGQGPQFIFQYYEKEERGRGNFPDRFSARQFPNYSSELNVNALLLGDSALYLCASSGTGLGVNTEAFFGQGTRLTVV.